This T cell receptor (beta chain) was sequenced during a study of cytomegalovirus exposure and HLA in healthy donors. Study outcomes and limitations: In a later analysis, HLA-associated beta chains showed higher expansion and lower generation probabilities than comparable chains. Prediction of most subjects' HLA-A and HLA-B alleles by TCR beta sequences was reportedly accurate. Most of the TCR beta V segments (in an earlier analysis) were productive either about 87% or about 30% of the time.

Primers for the PCR totalled 60 Vbeta and 13 Jbeta. Measured with immunoSEQ multiplex PCR; TCRdb has only the in-frame clones, and not every one. The sample lists fewer than 150,000 clones; 70% to 75% were seen once. This clone was counted a few times. Its antigen is not known. Sequencing used PBMCs. This clonotype was obtained from a human donor in good health.

The CDR3 sequence is CASSVRARVQFF. In DNA, the CDR3 is TGTGCCAGCAGTGTTAGGGCGCGGGTGCAGTTCTTC. The chain recombines TRBV2 with TRBJ2-1, with a tentative D call TRBD2 (5 bases). The germline V gene has CDR1 SNHLY and CDR2 FYNNEI. The CDR3 has 12 amino acids. V was trimmed by 4 bases and J by 12 bases, leaving 13 bases between them.